These 21 T cell receptor beta chains came from one sample sequenced in a study of early T cells in non-severe SARS-CoV-2 infection. TCRdb reanalysed the 5' RACE reads using MiXCR and keeps one entry per CDR3 protein. The data show approximately 80,000 distinct CDR3 sequences, with roughly 10% seen just once and 12% held by the top ten. This specimen consisted of whole blood, obtained at baseline. The receptor set was obtained from an adult who was a healthcare worker with PCR-confirmed SARS-CoV-2 infection or an uninfected control (not recorded which).

V usage is TRBV5-1 and J usage is TRBJ2-3, with 10 bases fitting TRBD1. V shed 4 bases and J 2 bases; nucleotides not matched to a gene: 7. CDR3 length: 16 residues. Per the germline V gene, CDR1 is SGHRS and CDR2 is YFSETQ. The CDR3 DNA is TGCGCCAGCAGCCTGAGGGACAGGGGCTTCACAGATACGCAGTATTTT. Translation gives CASSLRDRGFTDTQYF.

This clonotype was recorded a few times. V and J are TRBV5-1 and TRBJ2-7, with D tentatively TRBD2 (6 bases). Trimming pared 3 bases from V and 1 base from J, leaving 11 bases between. The CDR3 length is 14 residues. Germline V gene sequence: CDR1 SGHRS, CDR2 YFSETQ. This CDR3 is CASSSTSPSYEQYF. In DNA form, the CDR3 reads TGCGCCAGCAGCTCTACTAGCCCATCCTACGAGCAGTACTTC.

The chain couples TRBV7-9 to TRBJ2-7; 8 bases match TRBD2. The germline V gene encodes CDR1 SEHNR and CDR2 FQNEAQ (reference sequence). This CDR3 is built from 18 residues. V lost 4 bases to trimming and J lost 2 bases; unmatched junction nucleotides: 16. The CDR3 sequence: CASSSTRGGLLNPYEQYF. CDR3 in DNA: TGTGCCAGCAGCTCTACCCGGGGGGGACTCCTCAACCCCTACGAGCAGTACTTC.

The chain joins TRBV12-3 or TRBV12-4 to TRBJ2-5; 9 bases map to TRBD2. CDR3 size: 16 residues. V shed 7 bases and J 1 base; nucleotides not matched to a gene: 10. The CDR3 DNA is TGTGCCAGCACTTTCGGCCTAGCGGGGTCCCAAGAGACCCAGTACTTC. Its translation is CASTFGLAGSQETQYF.

In this sample, this clonotype turned up many times. The chain carries TRBV20-1 and TRBJ1-5; weak D call: TRBD1 (5 bases). The V gene lost 6 bases and the J gene lost 4 bases, with 16 bases spanning the gap. The CDR3 length is 14 residues. CDR1 DFQATT and CDR2 SNEGSKA come from the germline V gene (reference sequence). CDR3 sequence (DNA): TGCAGTGCGGTTCCCGGGACTACTAATCAGCCCCAGCATTTT. This translates into CSAVPGTTNQPQHF.

For the CDR3, the DNA is TGTGCCAGCAGCCAAGAAGCGGGACAGGTCAACGGCTACACCTTC. Protein: CASSQEAGQVNGYTF. The V call is TRBV4-2, the J call TRBJ1-2; 8 bases line up with TRBD1. Germline lookup yields CDR1 LGHNA and CDR2 YNFKEQ. This CDR3 is 15 amino acids long. The V segment lost 0 bases and the J segment 8 bases; nucleotides outside the gene matches: 8.

The chain uses TRBV15 and TRBJ1-2, with D perhaps TRBD1 (6 bases). V dropped 4 bases and J dropped 4 bases, with 10 bases sitting between them. This CDR3 has 13 amino acids. The germline V gene encodes CDR1 LNHNV and CDR2 YYDKDF (reference sequence). The CDR3 region has the DNA TGTGCCACCAGCACGGAACAGGGCTATGGCTACACCTTC. Amino acids: CATSTEQGYGYTF.

This clonotype was counted a few times. The chain couples TRBV18 to TRBJ2-2, with 8 bases fitting TRBD1. Unmatched junction bases numbered 9, after V lost 2 bases and J lost 4 bases. Germline CDR1 and CDR2: KGHSH and LQKENI. The CDR3 loop spans 17 amino acids. The CDR3 region has the DNA TGTGCCAGCTCACCAAGGACAGGGCACCCGGGCACCGGGGAGCTGTTTTTT. It encodes CASSPRTGHPGTGELFF.

This clonotype was recorded many times. The chain has TRBV2 and TRBJ1-4; D possibly corresponds to TRBD1 (5 bases). CDR3 length: 12 amino acids. V shed 7 bases and J shed 7 bases, with 10 bases lying between them. Per the germline V gene, CDR1 is SNHLY and CDR2 is FYNNEI. The CDR3 sequence is CASKGYSEKLFF. The CDR3 coding sequence is TGTGCCAGCAAGGGGTATAGTGAAAAACTGTTTTTT.

A few counts support this clonotype. The chain has TRBV29-1 and TRBJ1-2; the match to TRBD1 covers 12 bases. The CDR3 is 13 amino acids. Trimming removed 7 bases from V and 7 bases from J; junction bases left unmatched: 7. Germline V CDR1 and CDR2: SQVTM, ANQGSEA. The CDR3 DNA follows: TGCAGCGGTTGGGGACAGGGGGCGATTGGCTACACCTTC. Residues: CSGWGQGAIGYTF.

This clonotype appeared a few times. V gene TRBV5-6 combines with J gene TRBJ2-3; D unclear. Per germline, CDR1 SGHDT and CDR2 YYEEEE. Trimming pared 6 bases from V and 4 bases from J, leaving 12 bases between. This CDR3 has 13 amino acids. The CDR3 loop reads CASTTTGSDTQYF. The CDR3 nucleotides read TGTGCCAGCACGACAACGGGCTCAGATACGCAGTATTTT.

Many counts were recorded for this clonotype. The rearrangement uses TRBV12-3 or TRBV12-4 and TRBJ2-7; D is possibly TRBD1 (6 bases). The CDR3 length is 13 residues. V lost 5 bases and J 2 bases, leaving 10 bases between the germline ends. CDR3 nucleotide sequence: TGTGCCAGCAGTCCTGGACAGACCTACGAGCAGTACTTC. Protein sequence: CASSPGQTYEQYF.

The chain carries TRBV28 and TRBJ2-7; D possibly corresponds to TRBD2 (5 bases). Germline CDR1 MDHEN, CDR2 SYDVKM. This CDR3 comprises 12 residues. V lost 5 bases and J lost 3, with 8 bases in between. The CDR3 region is CASSKGDYEQYF. For the CDR3, the DNA is TGTGCCAGCAGTAAGGGAGACTACGAGCAGTACTTC.

This clonotype was picked up many times. The chain employs TRBV20-1 and TRBJ1-5, with D perhaps TRBD1 (5 bases). V lost 5 bases and J 4 bases, leaving 12 bases between the germline ends. Per the germline V gene, CDR1 is DFQATT and CDR2 is SNEGSKA (reference sequence). The CDR3 is made up of 13 amino acids. The CDR3, as DNA: TGCAGTGCTGGGGGGAAAGGTAATCAGCCCCAGCATTTT. Translating gives CSAGGKGNQPQHF.

This clonotype was counted many times. The V call is TRBV6-6, the J call TRBJ2-1; D perhaps matches TRBD1 (6 bases). This CDR3 has 20 amino acids. With 0 bases removed from V and 5 bases from J, the gap between germline ends came to 26 bases. CDR1 and CDR2 from the germline V gene are MNHNY and SVGAGI (reference sequence). Here the CDR3 DNA reads TGTGCCAGCAGTTACTCGAGGGGGTCCCAGGGCGGAATCCCCCACAATGAGCAGTTCTTC. It codes for CASSYSRGSQGGIPHNEQFF.

V gene TRBV7-3 combines with J gene TRBJ2-2; 8 bases map to TRBD1. The V gene's germline CDR1 is SGHTA and CDR2 FQGTGA. There are 15 residues in the CDR3. V gave up 6 bases and J gave up 1 base; unmatched junction bases: 4. The CDR3 here is CASSWDRWNTGELFF. CDR3 DNA: TGTGCCAGCAGTTGGGACAGGTGGAACACCGGGGAGCTGTTTTTT.

This clonotype was found many times. The CDR3 loop is CSATDRDRGLDEQYF. CDR3 nucleotides: TGCAGTGCTACCGATCGTGACAGGGGGCTTGACGAGCAGTACTTC. The chain employs TRBV20-1 and TRBJ2-7, with 10 nucleotides matching TRBD1. The CDR3 sequence is 15 residues long. With V trimmed by 4 bases and J by 5 bases, 11 bases remained unmatched. Germline-derived CDR1 and CDR2 are DFQATT and SNEGSKA (reference sequence).

Only a few counts were recorded for this clonotype. V gene TRBV4-2 combines with J gene TRBJ1-1; a possible D gene is TRBD1 (6 bases). The CDR3 spans 12 residues. The V gene's germline CDR1 is LGHNA and CDR2 YNFKEQ. Trimming left V 3 bases short and J 7 bases short, with 9 bases between. This chain's CDR3 is CASSHNRDEAFF. The CDR3 nucleotides are TGTGCCAGCAGCCACAACAGGGATGAAGCTTTCTTT.

This clonotype came up a few times. The gene calls are TRBV19 and TRBJ2-3; 7 nucleotides agree with TRBD1. Losses at the gene ends were 9 bases for V and 6 bases for J; bases not matched to a gene: 6. Germline V gene data show CDR1 as LNHDA and CDR2 as SQIVND (reference sequence). The CDR3 is 12 residues long. DNA of the CDR3: TGTGCCAGCGGACGAGGGGGCGATACGCAGTATTTT. Translation: CASGRGGDTQYF.

The chain uses TRBV9 and TRBJ2-2; 7 bases are a match to TRBD2. The trim removed 9 bases at V and 1 base at J, leaving 6 bases unmatched. CDR3 size: 14 residues. Germline V gives CDR1 SGDLS, CDR2 YYNGEE. The chain's CDR3 is CAKGLTENTGELFF. In nucleotides, the CDR3 is TGTGCCAAGGGACTAACTGAGAACACCGGGGAGCTGTTTTTT.

There are many counts of this clonotype. This chain joins TRBV9 and TRBJ2-6; no reliable D call. Germline V gene sequence: CDR1 SGDLS, CDR2 YYNGEE. V shed 2 bases and J shed 4 bases, with 25 bases lying between them. The CDR3 is 20 residues long. CDR3 region: CASSVTTIQGRALGANVLTF. In DNA form, the CDR3 reads TGTGCCAGCAGCGTCACAACAATACAAGGAAGAGCGTTAGGGGCCAACGTCCTGACTTTC.